The next 26 T cell receptor beta chains were all read from a single sample in a study. TCRdb re-derived calls from the RT-PCR reads in MiXCR, one entry per CDR3 protein. The top ten hold 3.6% of the sample, which has more than 550,000 distinct CDR3 sequences, over 12% seen once. The material sequenced was memory CD4+ T cells from blood. The source of these receptors is a female donor in good health, serving as a healthy control.

The rearrangement joins TRBV20-1 to TRBJ1-2; D may be TRBD1 (5 bases). The germline V gene encodes CDR1 DFQATT and CDR2 SNEGSKA (reference sequence). The CDR3 is made up of 11 amino acids. The CDR3 reads CRGTENYGYTF. CDR3 nucleotides: TGCAGGGGGACCGAAAACTATGGCTACACCTTC.

This sequence joins TRBV7-2 and TRBJ2-1; TRBD2 matches 7 bases. J was trimmed by 5 bases and V by 8 bases; bases with no gene match: 15. This CDR3 spans 16 amino acids. Germline CDR1 and CDR2: SGHTA and FQGNSA. The CDR3 nucleotides are TGTGCCAGCTCACGCATGTCCGGGACTAACAACAATGAGCAGTTCTTC. As protein: CASSRMSGTNNNEQFF.

This clonotype has just a few counts. The chain carries TRBV7-9 and TRBJ1-1; 11 bases map to TRBD1. V shed 2 bases and J 4 bases; nucleotides not matched to a gene: 3. The CDR3 runs 15 residues. Per germline, CDR1 SEHNR and CDR2 FQNEAQ (reference sequence). CDR3 sequence reads: CASSLIGTGGTEAFF. Here the CDR3 DNA reads TGTGCCAGCAGCTTAATCGGGACAGGGGGCACTGAAGCTTTCTTT. The full variable domain, in which reference TRBV7-9 and TRBJ1-1 provide the parts outside the CDR3, is DTGVSQNPRHKITKRGQNVTFRCDPISEHNRLYWYRQTLGQGPEFLTYFQNEAQLEKSRLLSDRFSAERPKGSFSTLEIQRTEQGDSAMYLCASSLIGTGGTEAFFGQGTRLTVV.

Comment on this clonotype: A read error may be the cause here, since a much bigger clone is one base away. In this CDR3 the conserved last residue, phenylalanine or tryptophan, is missing, so a read error is likely. CDR3 sequence: CASSLTRGRTEAFL. CDR3 coding DNA: TGTGCCAGCAGCTTGACCAGGGGCCGCACTGAAGCTTTCTTA. The J gene is TRBJ1-1, the V gene TRBV7-2; TRBD1 might be the D (6 bases). The V gene lost 3 bases and the J gene lost 4 bases, with 12 bases spanning the gap. The germline CDR1 and CDR2 sequences are SGHTA and FQGNSA. The CDR3 totals 14 residues.

The chain uses TRBV10-3 and TRBJ1-2; tentatively, D is TRBD1 (5 bases). V was cut by 8 bases and J by 8 bases, with 15 bases left in between. The CDR3 contains 12 residues. The germline V gene encodes CDR1 ENHRY and CDR2 SYGVKD. CDR3 region: CAIPGVSGGYTF. As DNA, the CDR3 is TGTGCCATCCCGGGGGTTTCGGGCGGCTACACCTTC.

The sample holds many counts of this clonotype. The chain employs TRBV29-1 and TRBJ2-2; no firm D call. Germline CDR1 is SQVTM and CDR2 is ANQGSEA. V lost 4 bases and J 6 bases, leaving 12 bases between the germline ends. The CDR3 runs to 13 residues. CDR3 residues: CSVGASTSGELFF. In nucleotides, the CDR3 is TGCAGCGTTGGGGCCAGTACATCCGGGGAGCTGTTTTTT.

V and J are TRBV7-7 and TRBJ2-1; possibly TRBD1 for D (6 bases). The CDR3 is 14 amino acids. Trimming shortened V by 5 bases and J by 6 bases, and 14 bases separated the two germline ends. Germline V gene sequence: CDR1 SSHAT, CDR2 FNYEAQ (reference sequence). This CDR3 is CASSPPGTFNEQFF. CDR3 DNA: TGTGCCAGCAGCCCCCCGGGGACATTCAATGAGCAGTTCTTC. Supplemented by reference TRBV7-7 and TRBJ2-1, the full variable domain reads GAGVSQSPRYKVTKRGQDVTLRCDPISSHATLYWYQQALGQGPEFLTYFNYEAQPDKSGLPSDRFSAERPEGSISTLTIQRTEQRDSAMYRCASSPPGTFNEQFFGPGTRLTVL.

The chain recombines TRBV30 with TRBJ2-7; TRBD1 matches at 8 bases. Germline assignment: CDR1 GTSNPN and CDR2 SVGIG (reference sequence). This CDR3 spans 13 amino acids. Losses at the gene ends were 2 bases for V and 7 bases for J; bases not matched to a gene: 7. CDR3 sequence: CAWSRQGRDEQYF. The CDR3 coding sequence is TGTGCCTGGAGTCGACAGGGGCGGGATGAGCAGTACTTC.

This clonotype was picked up a small number of times. V usage is TRBV28 and J usage is TRBJ1-3; D not certain. The CDR3 has 15 residues. V was cut by 5 bases and J by 0 bases, with 11 bases left in between. Germline CDR1 is MDHEN and CDR2 is SYDVKM. The CDR3 reads CASSPQIYSGNTIYF. CDR3 in DNA: TGTGCCAGCAGTCCGCAGATCTACTCTGGAAACACCATATATTTT.

The chain combines TRBV7-9 with TRBJ1-2; D gene ambiguous. The V end lost 0 bases, the J end lost 2 bases, and 7 bases lay between the germline ends. CDR1 SEHNR and CDR2 FQNEAQ come from the germline V gene (reference sequence). The CDR3 runs to 14 residues. The CDR3 region is CASSLASKNYGYTF. The CDR3 DNA follows: TGTGCCAGCAGCTTAGCCTCCAAGAACTATGGCTACACCTTC.

The chain carries TRBV9 and TRBJ2-1, with a weak D call TRBD1 (6 bases). CDR3 length: 21 amino acids. V was shortened by 4 bases and J by 0 bases, with 29 bases between the two germline ends. Germline V gene data show CDR1 as SGDLS and CDR2 as YYNGEE. The CDR3 here is CASSIGGHREKIMSSYNEQFF. The CDR3 coding sequence is TGTGCCAGCAGCATAGGGGGTCACCGGGAAAAGATTATGAGCTCCTACAATGAGCAGTTCTTC.

This clonotype appeared a few times. This chain links TRBV15 with TRBJ2-1; no firm D call. Germline CDR1 is LNHNV and CDR2 is YYDKDF (reference sequence). The germline V and J ends were trimmed by 3 bases and 3 bases, with 12 bases remaining between them. The CDR3 has 15 amino acids. The chain's CDR3 is CATSSLRVGYNEQFF. CDR3 bases: TGTGCCACCAGCAGTCTAAGGGTGGGCTACAATGAGCAGTTCTTC.

This chain uses TRBV20-1 with TRBJ2-1; 14 nucleotides match TRBD2. J lost 0 bases, V lost 1 base, and 5 bases had no gene match. CDR1 DFQATT and CDR2 SNEGSKA come from the germline V gene (reference sequence). The CDR3 has 18 residues. As DNA, the CDR3 is TGCAGTGCTAGAGGAGGACTAGCGGGGGGAAGCTCCTACAATGAGCAGTTCTTC. Translated: CSARGGLAGGSSYNEQFF.

This clonotype was seen at least ten times. The chain carries TRBV20-1 and TRBJ1-1, with D uncertain. Germline values: CDR1 DFQATT, CDR2 SNEGSKA (reference sequence). This CDR3 is 11 amino acids long. In nucleotides, the CDR3 is TGCACCCTCATTGGGGACACTGAAGCTTTCTTT. Its protein product is CTLIGDTEAFF.

This clonotype was seen ten or more times. This chain uses TRBV12-3 or TRBV12-4 with TRBJ1-6; 7 positions match TRBD1. The V segment lost 6 bases and the J segment 0 bases; nucleotides outside the gene matches: 11. The CDR3 is made up of 18 amino acids. CDR3 sequence (DNA): TGTGCCAGCAGGGGCCGGGACAGATTCAGCTCCTATAATTCACCCCTCCACTTT. Encoded protein: CASRGRDRFSSYNSPLHF.

The chain carries TRBV27 and TRBJ1-2; 8 bases map to TRBD1. With 5 bases clipped from V and 7 bases from J, the junction kept 9 bases outside the gene matches. The CDR3 extends over 14 amino acids. The germline V gene has CDR1 MNHEY and CDR2 SMNVEV (reference sequence). Here the CDR3 DNA reads TGTGCCAGCAGTGTCACAGGGGGGCCGAGTGGCTACACCTTC. It translates to CASSVTGGPSGYTF.

The chain employs TRBV20-1 and TRBJ1-2, with D unclear. The CDR3 contains 15 residues. Trimming removed 6 bases at V and 5 bases at J, with 22 bases between. CDR1 is DFQATT and CDR2 is SNEGSKA in the germline V gene (reference sequence). The CDR3 DNA is TGCAGTGCCCTCAGTACGTCTGGGATCAGATATGGCTACACCTTC. Protein product: CSALSTSGIRYGYTF.

This clonotype occurred a few times. The chain carries TRBV6-1 and TRBJ1-1, with D perhaps matching TRBD1 (5 bases). The CDR3 has 15 amino acids. V dropped 7 bases and J dropped 1 base, with 16 bases sitting between them. CDR1 is MNHNS, CDR2 SASEGT, per germline. For the CDR3, the DNA is TGTGCCAGCATCCCCAACCCCGGACAGAACACTGAAGCTTTCTTT. Protein sequence: CASIPNPGQNTEAFF.

This clonotype was observed a handful of times. The V and J genes are TRBV20-1 and TRBJ2-1, with D tentatively TRBD2 (6 bases). Germline CDR1 DFQATT, CDR2 SNEGSKA (reference sequence). The CDR3 extends over 15 amino acids. V was clipped by 3 bases and J by 8 bases, with 20 bases between them. CDR3 in amino acids: CSARVTRTSMDEQFF. The CDR3 DNA reads as TGCAGTGCTAGGGTGACTAGGACCTCTATGGATGAGCAGTTCTTC.

This clonotype turned up a few times. V gene TRBV7-3 combines with J gene TRBJ2-7; D uncertain. CDR3 length: 13 residues. Trimming removed 2 bases at V and 7 bases at J, with 12 bases between. The V gene's germline CDR1 is SGHTA and CDR2 FQGTGA. CDR3 loop: CASSLSREEEQYF. The CDR3 coding sequence is TGTGCCAGCAGCTTATCAAGGGAAGAAGAGCAGTACTTC.

This clonotype was counted at least ten times. This chain uses TRBV20-1 with TRBJ1-2; TRBD1 might be the D (6 bases). CDR1 is DFQATT and CDR2 is SNEGSKA in the germline V gene (reference sequence). The V gene lost 0 bases and the J gene lost 0 bases, with 8 bases spanning the gap. The CDR3 is 14 amino acids. CDR3 amino acids: CSARDRGANYGYTF. In nucleotides, the CDR3 is TGCAGTGCTAGAGACAGGGGAGCTAACTATGGCTACACCTTC.

The chain couples TRBV5-1 to TRBJ1-1, with 10 positions matching TRBD1. The V gene end was trimmed by 4 bases and the J gene end by 7 bases; junction bases not matched to a gene: 7. The CDR3 totals 14 residues. The germline V gene has CDR1 SGHRS and CDR2 YFSETQ. CDR3 bases: TGCGCCAGCAGCACCGGACAGGGGGTTAATGAAGCTTTCTTT. Translation: CASSTGQGVNEAFF.

This clonotype was seen only a few times. This sequence joins TRBV7-2 and TRBJ1-1, with D unclear. Trimming cost V 6 bases and J 6 bases, with 17 bases left between them. Germline lookup yields CDR1 SGHTA and CDR2 FQGNSA. The CDR3 totals 14 residues. In nucleotides, the CDR3 is TGTGCCAGCAGGGCCCTCGGCAGCTGGGCTGAAGCTTTCTTT. Translating gives CASRALGSWAEAFF.

The chain links TRBV3-1 to TRBJ1-4, with TRBD1 as a possible D gene (5 bases). In germline, CDR1 is LGHDT, CDR2 YNNKEL (reference sequence). This CDR3 spans 15 amino acids. V was pared by 0 bases and J by 8 bases, with 13 bases between. CDR3 loop: CASSQEAGTEEKLFF. The CDR3 nucleotides are TGTGCCAGCAGCCAAGAAGCCGGGACGGAAGAAAAACTGTTTTTT. The full variable domain, rest sourced from reference TRBV3-1 and TRBJ1-4, is DTAVSQTPKYLVTQMGNDKSIKCEQNLGHDTMYWYKQDSKKFLKIMFSYNNKELIINETVPNRFSPKSPDKAHLNLHINSLELGDSAVYFCASSQEAGTEEKLFFGSGTQLSVL.

This clonotype was seen repeatedly, ten times or more. This chain links TRBV20-1 with TRBJ2-7; unclear D gene. From germline, CDR1 is DFQATT and CDR2 SNEGSKA (reference sequence). V gave up 3 bases and J gave up 0 bases, with 9 bases separating them. The CDR3 runs to 13 residues. CDR3: CSASGLVSYEQYF. The CDR3 bases are TGCAGTGCTAGCGGGCTGGTCTCCTACGAGCAGTACTTC.

There are many counts of this clonotype. This sequence joins TRBV20-1 and TRBJ2-7; 10 bases are shared with TRBD2. The CDR3 runs 11 residues. The germline CDR1 and CDR2 sequences are DFQATT and SNEGSKA (reference sequence). V lost 5 bases, J lost 12 bases, and 7 bases stayed unmatched. The CDR3 spells CSAGLAGVRYF. The CDR3 DNA sequence: TGCAGTGCTGGTCTAGCGGGAGTCCGGTACTTC.